Only one count was recorded for the clone carrying this TCR beta chain. As the CDR3 is not closed by the conserved phenylalanine or tryptophan, this likely results from a read error. The data are from a study of blood T cells in healthy people across ages. Then a second PCR, running about 7 to 11 cycles, was carried out with a sample-barcoded 5' primer and a J-beta primer mix. TCRdb re-derived calls from the 5' RACE reads in MiXCR, one entry per CDR3 protein. The top ten clones hold around 3.4% of a sample with 550,000 to 750,000 distinct CDR3 sequences, around a fifth of them seen once. Deletions cut 6 bases from V and 0 bases from J, with 25 bases between. Germline CDR1 SGHRS, CDR2 YFSETQ. The CDR3 consists of 20 residues. Extracted total RNA amounted to at least 6 micrograms for each sample.

The chain links TRBV5-1 to TRBJ2-6; the D call may be TRBD1 or TRBD2 (5 bases each). The clonotype was recovered from a man aged 70 or older in good health. Input material: blood. CDR3: CASNLLYVGTELSGANVLTY. DNA for the CDR3: TGCGCCAGCAACCTACTTTATGTCGGGACGGAGCTCTCTGGGGCCAACGTCCTGACTTAC.